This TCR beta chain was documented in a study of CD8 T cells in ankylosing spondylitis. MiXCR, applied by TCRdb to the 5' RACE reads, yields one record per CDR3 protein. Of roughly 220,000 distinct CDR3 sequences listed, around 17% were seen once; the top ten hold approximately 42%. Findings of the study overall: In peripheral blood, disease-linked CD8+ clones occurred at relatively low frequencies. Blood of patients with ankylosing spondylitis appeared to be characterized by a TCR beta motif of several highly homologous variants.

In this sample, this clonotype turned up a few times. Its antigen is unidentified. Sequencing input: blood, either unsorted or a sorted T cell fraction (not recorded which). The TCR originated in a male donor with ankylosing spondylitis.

CDR3 bases: TGTGCCAGCAGTGCGACGACTAGCGGGTCCTACAATGAGCAGTTCTTC. It is translated as CASSATTSGSYNEQFF. The J gene is TRBJ2-1, the V gene TRBV2; 10 nucleotides match TRBD2. The length of the CDR3 is 16 residues. Germline loops: CDR1 SNHLY, CDR2 FYNNEI. V was pared by 4 bases and J by 1 base, with 4 bases of the junction left unmatched. The variable domain in full, completed from reference TRBV2 and TRBJ2-1, reads EPEVTQTPSHQVTQMGQEVILRCVPISNHLYFYWYRQILGQKVEFLVSFYNNEISEKSEIFDDQFSVERPDGSNFTLKIRSTKLEDSAMYFCASSATTSGSYNEQFFGPGTRLTVL.